The 10 T cell receptor beta chains reported below all come from one sample, sequenced in a study of blood T cell repertoires in COVID-19. Data came from immunoSEQ multiplex PCR; TCRdb stores just in-frame clones and leaves some out. In the table there are roughly 110,000 clones, approximately 85% of which are singletons. Sequenced material: peripheral blood. The receptors were gathered from a woman aged 55-70 years with COVID-19, enrolled during active disease.

The chain uses TRBV10-3 and TRBJ1-2; no clear D. The V gene's germline CDR1 is ENHRY and CDR2 SYGVKD. The length of the CDR3 is 11 residues. Trimming pared 7 bases from V and 7 bases from J, leaving 10 bases between. In DNA form, the CDR3 reads TGTGCCATCAACGGAGGTAGTGGCTACACCTTC. Protein product: CAINGGSGYTF.

The rearrangement joins TRBV24-1 to TRBJ1-1, with 10 nucleotides matching TRBD1. This CDR3 spans 11 amino acids. The germline gives CDR1 KGHDR, CDR2 SFDVKD. The trim removed 9 bases at V and 11 bases at J, leaving 5 bases unmatched. CDR3 amino acids: CATHDRGPAFF. The CDR3 DNA reads as TGTGCCACCCACGACAGGGGGCCTGCTTTCTTT.

This clone was observed a single time. This chain links TRBV3-1 (or the pseudogene TRBV3-2) with TRBJ1-1; 9 bases align to TRBD1. With 3 bases clipped from V and 0 bases from J, the junction kept 5 bases outside the gene matches. The CDR3 loop spans 16 amino acids. The germline gives CDR1 LGHDT, CDR2 YNNKEL (reference sequence). CDR3 DNA sequence: TGTGCCAGCAGCCAGGCACAGGGGGCTATGAACACTGAAGCTTTCTTT. Protein: CASSQAQGAMNTEAFF.

This clone was observed a handful of times. The chain recombines TRBV3-1 (or the pseudogene TRBV3-2) with TRBJ1-2, with a tentative D call TRBD1 (5 bases). CDR3 size: 14 residues. The germline V gene has CDR1 LGHDT and CDR2 YNNKEL (reference sequence). Between the trimmed V and J ends, which lost 4 bases and 4 bases, there was a span of 13 bases. CDR3 sequence reads: CASSRGSDGYGYTF. CDR3 nucleotides: TGTGCCAGCAGCCGGGGCAGCGATGGCTATGGCTACACCTTC.

The V gene is TRBV7-2, the J gene TRBJ1-5; D is undetermined. Per the germline V gene, CDR1 is SGHTA and CDR2 is FQGNSA. The V gene lost 4 bases and the J gene lost 5 bases, with 12 bases spanning the gap. The CDR3 contains 14 residues. CDR3 sequence (DNA): TGTGCCAGCAGCTCCCGATTGGGCGATCAGCCCCAGCATTTT. Encoded protein: CASSSRLGDQPQHF.

This chain links TRBV7-8 with TRBJ1-5; TRBD1 is a possible D gene (5 bases). Per the germline V gene, CDR1 is SGHVS and CDR2 is FQNEAQ. The CDR3 sequence is 15 residues long. Trimming left V 4 bases short and J 1 base short, with 11 bases between. CDR3 loop: CASSSRGGSNQPQHF. CDR3 bases: TGTGCCAGCAGCTCCCGGGGGGGAAGCAATCAGCCCCAGCATTTT.

This clone was observed a single time. The chain couples TRBV4-2 to TRBJ1-2; no clear D gene. The CDR3 loop spans 12 amino acids. Looked up from germline, CDR1 is LGHNA and CDR2 is YNFKEQ. V was clipped by 5 bases and J by 7 bases, with 11 bases between them. The CDR3 region has the DNA TGTGCCAGCAGCGATGGACTCCTTGGCTACACCTTC. It is translated as CASSDGLLGYTF.

The chain uses TRBV11-1 and TRBJ2-5; TRBD2 matches 7 bases. Germline assignment: CDR1 SGHAT and CDR2 FQDESV (reference sequence). The ends lost 4 bases at V and 2 bases at J; junction bases unmatched: 7. The CDR3 covers 15 residues. This chain's CDR3 is CASSSLTGGQETQYF. As DNA, the CDR3 is TGTGCCAGCAGCTCCCTCACGGGGGGACAAGAGACCCAGTACTTC. Full variable domain (outside the CDR3, taken from reference TRBV11-1 and TRBJ2-5): EAEVAQSPRYKITEKSQAVAFWCDPISGHATLYWYRQILGQGPELLVQFQDESVVDDSQLPKDRFSAERLKGVDSTLKIQPAELGDSAMYLCASSSLTGGQETQYFGPGTRLLVL.

J is TRBJ2-3 and V is TRBV19; possibly TRBD2 for D (5 bases). V was shortened by 6 bases and J by 8 bases, with 24 bases between the two germline ends. CDR3 size: 16 residues. Germline V CDR1 and CDR2: LNHDA, SQIVND (reference sequence). The chain's CDR3 is CASRISAFPTSGTQYF. DNA for the CDR3: TGTGCCAGTAGGATTTCGGCCTTTCCCACAAGCGGTACGCAGTATTTT.

The chain uses TRBV7-3 and TRBJ2-2; TRBD2 matches at 14 bases. V was clipped by 3 bases and J by 4 bases; unmatched bases: 13. Germline-derived CDR1 and CDR2 are SGHTA and FQGTGA. This CDR3 has 20 residues. In DNA, the CDR3 is TGTGCCAGCAGCTTCCGCACCCCGGGACTAGCGGGGGTAGGCACCGGGGAGCTGTTTTTT. Its translation is CASSFRTPGLAGVGTGELFF.